This TCR beta chain derives from a study of shared clonotypes between healthy human individuals. Note on this clone: Its cognate antigen is unknown.

This CDR3 contains 16 residues. Trimming removed 1 base at V and 1 base at J, with 15 bases between. Germline values: CDR1 SGHNT, CDR2 YYREEE (reference sequence). Study-wide findings and caveats: Clonotypes which were not shared had lower generation probabilities than clonotypes that all four donors shared. Across a handful of donors, naive CD4 shared roughly 5%, naive CD8 around 3.5%, memory CD4 2% to 2.5%, memory CD8 over 0.3%. Clonotype sharing among donors, it was expected, would be affected by sequencing depth.

TCRdb's table, derived via immunoSEQ multiplex PCR, lists solely in-frame clones and lacks some. Of fewer than 850,000 clones listed, roughly 87% are singletons. The V and J genes are TRBV5-4 and TRBJ2-7; D is unresolved. The receptor's source is a man aged 18 to 30 in good health. Some clones in this sample may be carry-over from other donors' samples. The sequenced sample consisted of memory CD8+ T cells from PBMCs. The sample's subset: CD45RO+ cells pooled with CCR7-negative TemRA cells. For the CDR3, the DNA is TGTGCCAGCAGCTTGCGTATGCGTACTACTTCCTACGAGCAGTACTTC. Translation gives CASSLRMRTTSYEQYF.